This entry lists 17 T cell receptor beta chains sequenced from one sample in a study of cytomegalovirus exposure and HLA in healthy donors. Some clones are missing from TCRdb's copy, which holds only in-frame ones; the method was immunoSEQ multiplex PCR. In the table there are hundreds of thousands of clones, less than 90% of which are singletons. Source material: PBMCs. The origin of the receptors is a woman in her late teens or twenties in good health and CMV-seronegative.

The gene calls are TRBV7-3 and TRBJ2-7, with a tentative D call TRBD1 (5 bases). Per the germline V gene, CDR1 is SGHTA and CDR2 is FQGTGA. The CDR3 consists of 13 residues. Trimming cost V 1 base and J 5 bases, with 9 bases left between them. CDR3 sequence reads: CASSLRWGHEQYF. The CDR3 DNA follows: TGTGCCAGCAGCTTAAGATGGGGCCACGAGCAGTACTTC.

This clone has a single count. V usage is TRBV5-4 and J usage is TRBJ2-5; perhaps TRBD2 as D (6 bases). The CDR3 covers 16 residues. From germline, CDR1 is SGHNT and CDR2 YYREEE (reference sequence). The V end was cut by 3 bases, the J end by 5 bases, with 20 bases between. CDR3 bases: TGTGCCAGCAGCTCCTCCCGTGTGGGGGGAGTTGAGACCCAGTACTTC. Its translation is CASSSSRVGGVETQYF.

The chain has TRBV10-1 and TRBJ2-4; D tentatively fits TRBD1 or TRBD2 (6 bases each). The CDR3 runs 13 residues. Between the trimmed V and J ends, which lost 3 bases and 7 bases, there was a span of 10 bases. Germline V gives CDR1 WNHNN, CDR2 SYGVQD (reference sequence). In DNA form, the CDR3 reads TGCGCCAGCAGTGACGGGGGCCGGAACATTCAGTACTTC. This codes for CASSDGGRNIQYF.

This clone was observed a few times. CDR3 nucleotide sequence: TGTGCCAGCAGTGAAGGTCAACTAGCGGGGGGGCAGGAGACCCAGTACTTC. Translation: CASSEGQLAGGQETQYF. The V and J genes are TRBV2 and TRBJ2-5; 13 nucleotides match TRBD2. Per germline, CDR1 SNHLY and CDR2 FYNNEI. V gave up 1 base and J gave up 5 bases; unmatched junction bases: 7. This CDR3 is 17 amino acids long.

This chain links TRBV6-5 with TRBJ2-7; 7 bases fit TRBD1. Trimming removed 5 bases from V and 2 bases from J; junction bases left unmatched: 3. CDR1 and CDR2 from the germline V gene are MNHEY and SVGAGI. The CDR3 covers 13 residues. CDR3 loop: CASSPGTAYEQYF. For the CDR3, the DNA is TGTGCCAGCAGTCCCGGGACAGCCTACGAGCAGTACTTC.

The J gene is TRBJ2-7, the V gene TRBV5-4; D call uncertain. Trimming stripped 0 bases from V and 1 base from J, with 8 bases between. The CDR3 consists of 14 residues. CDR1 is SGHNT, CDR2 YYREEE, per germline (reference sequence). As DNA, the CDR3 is TGTGCCAGCAGCTTGGAAGAGACGTCCTACGAGCAGTACTTC. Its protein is CASSLEETSYEQYF.

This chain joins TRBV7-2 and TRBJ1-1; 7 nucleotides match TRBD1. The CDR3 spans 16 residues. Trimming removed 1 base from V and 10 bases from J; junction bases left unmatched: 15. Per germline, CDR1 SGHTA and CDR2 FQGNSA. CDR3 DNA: TGTGCCAGCAGCTTAGGACCCACAGGGGCCCATAGCAGAGCTTTCTTT. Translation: CASSLGPTGAHSRAFF.

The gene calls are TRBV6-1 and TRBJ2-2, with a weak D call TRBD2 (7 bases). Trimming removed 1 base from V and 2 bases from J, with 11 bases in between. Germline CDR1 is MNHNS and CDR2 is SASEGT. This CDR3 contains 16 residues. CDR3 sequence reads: CASSEEGGRNTGELFF. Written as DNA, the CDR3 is TGTGCCAGCAGTGAAGAGGGGGGGAGAAACACCGGGGAGCTGTTTTTT.

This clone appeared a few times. The DNA for the CDR3 is TGCGCCAGCAGCCTTACAGGGTTGAACTATGGCTACACCTTC. Translating it yields CASSLTGLNYGYTF. The chain carries TRBV4-1 and TRBJ1-2, with D possibly being TRBD1 (6 bases). V lost 4 bases and J 2 bases, leaving 11 bases between the germline ends. CDR3 length: 14 amino acids. Germline CDR1 is MGHRA and CDR2 is YSYEKL.

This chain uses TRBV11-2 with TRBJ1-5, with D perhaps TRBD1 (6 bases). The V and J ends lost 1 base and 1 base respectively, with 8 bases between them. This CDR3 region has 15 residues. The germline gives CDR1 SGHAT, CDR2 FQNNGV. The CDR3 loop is CASSLGGLSNQPQHF. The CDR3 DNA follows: TGTGCCAGCAGCTTAGGGGGGCTAAGCAATCAGCCCCAGCATTTT.

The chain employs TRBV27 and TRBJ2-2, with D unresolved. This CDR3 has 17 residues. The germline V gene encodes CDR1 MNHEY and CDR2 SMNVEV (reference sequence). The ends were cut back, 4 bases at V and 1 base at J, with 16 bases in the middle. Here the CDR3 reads CASSSRTLYVNTGELFF. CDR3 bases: TGTGCCAGCAGTTCTCGCACACTGTATGTGAACACCGGGGAGCTGTTTTTT.

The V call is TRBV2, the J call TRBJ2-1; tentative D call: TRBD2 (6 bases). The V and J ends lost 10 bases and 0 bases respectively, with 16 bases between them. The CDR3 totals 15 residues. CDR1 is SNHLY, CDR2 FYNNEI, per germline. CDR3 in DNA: TGTGCCACCAAATTCCGGGACTTCTCCTACAATGAGCAGTTCTTC. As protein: CATKFRDFSYNEQFF.

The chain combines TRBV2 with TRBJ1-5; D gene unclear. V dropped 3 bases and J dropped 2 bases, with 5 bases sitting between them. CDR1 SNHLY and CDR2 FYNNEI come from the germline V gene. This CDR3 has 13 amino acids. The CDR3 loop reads CASSDSRNQPQHF. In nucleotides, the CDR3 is TGTGCCAGCAGTGACAGCCGCAATCAGCCCCAGCATTTT.

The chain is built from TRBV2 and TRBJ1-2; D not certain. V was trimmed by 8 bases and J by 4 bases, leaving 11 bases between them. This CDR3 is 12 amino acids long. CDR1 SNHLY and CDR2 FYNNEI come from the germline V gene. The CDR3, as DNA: TGTGCCAGCGGACCCGAAGTCTATGGCTACACCTTC. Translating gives CASGPEVYGYTF.

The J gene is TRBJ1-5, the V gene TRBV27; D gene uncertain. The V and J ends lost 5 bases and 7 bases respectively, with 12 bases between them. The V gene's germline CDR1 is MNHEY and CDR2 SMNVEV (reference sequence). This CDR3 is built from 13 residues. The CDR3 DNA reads TGTGCCAGCAGTCCGACCCCTGGACAGCCCCAGCATTTT. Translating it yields CASSPTPGQPQHF.

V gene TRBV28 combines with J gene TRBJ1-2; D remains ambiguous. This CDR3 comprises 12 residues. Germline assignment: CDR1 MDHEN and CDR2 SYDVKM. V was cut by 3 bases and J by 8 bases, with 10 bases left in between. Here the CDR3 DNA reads TGTGCCAGCAGTTTTGAGGGAAGGGGCTACACCTTC. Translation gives CASSFEGRGYTF.

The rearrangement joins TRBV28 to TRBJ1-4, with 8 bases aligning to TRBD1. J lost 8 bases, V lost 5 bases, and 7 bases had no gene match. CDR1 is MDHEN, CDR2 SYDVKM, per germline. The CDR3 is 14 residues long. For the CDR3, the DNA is TGTGCCAGCAGTCAGACAGGGGACGACGAAAAACTGTTTTTT. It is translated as CASSQTGDDEKLFF.